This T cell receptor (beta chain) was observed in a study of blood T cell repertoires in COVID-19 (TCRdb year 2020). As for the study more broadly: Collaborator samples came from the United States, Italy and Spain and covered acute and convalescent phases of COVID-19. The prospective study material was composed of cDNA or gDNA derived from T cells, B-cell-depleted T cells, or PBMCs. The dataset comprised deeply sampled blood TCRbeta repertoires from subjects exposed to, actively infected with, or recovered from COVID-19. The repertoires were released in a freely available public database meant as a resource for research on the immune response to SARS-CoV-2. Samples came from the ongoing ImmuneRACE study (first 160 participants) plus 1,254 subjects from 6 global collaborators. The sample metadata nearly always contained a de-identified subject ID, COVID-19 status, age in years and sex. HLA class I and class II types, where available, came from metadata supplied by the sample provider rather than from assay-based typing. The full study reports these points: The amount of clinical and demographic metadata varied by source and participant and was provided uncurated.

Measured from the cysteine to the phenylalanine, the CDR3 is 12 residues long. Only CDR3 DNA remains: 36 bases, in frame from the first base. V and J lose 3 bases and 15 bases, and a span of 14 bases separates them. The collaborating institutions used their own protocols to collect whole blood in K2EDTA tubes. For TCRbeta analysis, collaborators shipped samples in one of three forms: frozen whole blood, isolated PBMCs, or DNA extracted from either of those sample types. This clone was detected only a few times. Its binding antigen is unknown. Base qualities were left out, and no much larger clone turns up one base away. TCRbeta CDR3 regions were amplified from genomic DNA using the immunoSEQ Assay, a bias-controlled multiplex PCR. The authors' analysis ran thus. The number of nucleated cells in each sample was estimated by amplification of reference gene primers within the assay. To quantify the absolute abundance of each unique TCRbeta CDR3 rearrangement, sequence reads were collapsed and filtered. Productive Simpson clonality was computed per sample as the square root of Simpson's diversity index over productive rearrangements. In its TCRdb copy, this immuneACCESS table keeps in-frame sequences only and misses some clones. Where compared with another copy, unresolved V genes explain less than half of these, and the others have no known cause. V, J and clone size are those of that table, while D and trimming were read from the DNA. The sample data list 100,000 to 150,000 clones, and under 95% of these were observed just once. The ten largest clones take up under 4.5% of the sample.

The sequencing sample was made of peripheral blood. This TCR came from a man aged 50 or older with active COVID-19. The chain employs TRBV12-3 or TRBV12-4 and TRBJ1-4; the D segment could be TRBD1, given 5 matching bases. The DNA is TGTGCCAGCAGTTTGGGAGGGGCCGCGGTGTTTTTT. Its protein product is CASSLGGAAVFF.